These 28 T cell receptor beta chains came from one sample sequenced in a study of T-cell reconstitution after alpha-beta-depleted transplantation in children. The authors prepared the TCRbeta library with unique molecular identifiers. TCRdb redid the calling of the PCR reads with MiXCR, one entry per CDR3 protein. The sample yields approximately 650,000 distinct CDR3 sequences, around 13% seen once. Sequencing was performed on PBMCs, taken before TCRalphabeta/CD19-depleted stem cell transplant. Receptor source: a girl aged 2 to 9 with congenital amegakaryocytic thrombocytopenia, due to receive a stem cell transplant.

This clonotype was recorded many times. Here the CDR3 reads CASSLDRGFSGANVLTF. The CDR3 DNA sequence: TGCGCCAGCAGCTTGGACAGGGGGTTCTCTGGGGCCAACGTCCTGACTTTC. The chain links TRBV5-1 to TRBJ2-6; TRBD1 agrees at 8 bases. V shed 0 bases, J shed 0 bases, and the junction held 2 bases outside the gene matches. Looked up from germline, CDR1 is SGHRS and CDR2 is YFSETQ. CDR3 length equals 17 residues.

This clonotype was recorded at least ten times. This chain links TRBV7-9 with TRBJ1-1, with 8 positions matching TRBD1. This CDR3 is built from 12 residues. V was pared by 9 bases and J by 4 bases, with 4 bases of the junction left unmatched. CDR1 and CDR2 from the germline V gene are SEHNR and FQNEAQ (reference sequence). The CDR3 region has the DNA TGTGCCAGTATAACAGGGGGCACTGAAGCTTTCTTT. Translating gives CASITGGTEAFF.

This clonotype was counted ten times or more. V gene TRBV20-1 combines with J gene TRBJ1-5; D is unresolved. CDR1 is DFQATT and CDR2 is SNEGSKA in the germline V gene (reference sequence). Trimming removed 3 bases from V and 1 base from J, with 4 bases in between. The CDR3 sequence is 12 residues long. The CDR3 here is CSASGSNQPQHF. The CDR3 DNA follows: TGCAGTGCTAGCGGAAGCAATCAGCCCCAGCATTTT.

In this sample, this clonotype turned up many times. The V and J genes are TRBV12-3 or TRBV12-4 and TRBJ2-5; TRBD1 is a possible D gene (5 bases). Trimming removed 3 bases from V and 3 bases from J, with 8 bases in between. This CDR3 has 13 residues. CDR3 loop: CASSLLREETQYF. The CDR3 region has the DNA TGTGCCAGCAGTTTGCTCAGGGAAGAGACCCAGTACTTC.

This clonotype was found a few times. V gene TRBV7-6 combines with J gene TRBJ2-7; 12 bases fit TRBD2. From germline, CDR1 is SGHVS and CDR2 FNYEAQ. Trimming took 2 bases from V and 4 from J; bases not matched to a gene: 6. The CDR3 totals 16 residues. The CDR3 nucleotides are TGTGCCAGCAGCTTATCGACTAGCGGGAGTCAGTACGAGCAGTACTTC. It encodes CASSLSTSGSQYEQYF.

J is TRBJ2-7 and V is TRBV2, with D perhaps matching TRBD2 (6 bases). Trimming took off 7 bases at V and 0 bases at J, with 13 bases between the two ends. The CDR3 runs 14 residues. From germline, CDR1 is SNHLY and CDR2 FYNNEI. This CDR3 reads CASTAGRNSYEQYF. DNA of the CDR3: TGTGCCAGCACTGCGGGGCGGAACTCCTACGAGCAGTACTTC.

At least ten counts were recorded for this clonotype. The chain combines TRBV20-1 with TRBJ2-1; TRBD2 agrees at 8 bases. The CDR3 spans 16 residues. J was trimmed by 3 bases and V by 3 bases; bases with no gene match: 10. Germline lookup yields CDR1 DFQATT and CDR2 SNEGSKA (reference sequence). The CDR3 nucleotides read TGCAGTGCTAGGACCTTTAGCGGGACCTTCTACAATGAGCAGTTCTTC. This translates into CSARTFSGTFYNEQFF.

This clonotype was recorded a few times. The chain links TRBV2 to TRBJ2-3, with D possibly TRBD2 on 5 matching bases. The germline gives CDR1 SNHLY, CDR2 FYNNEI. This CDR3 region has 15 residues. V lost 2 bases and J 5 bases, leaving 14 bases between the germline ends. The CDR3 nucleotides read TGTGCCAGCAGTGAACTAGCAGGCCTCGGAGATACGCAGTATTTT. Its protein is CASSELAGLGDTQYF.

The sample holds many counts of this clonotype. The genes are TRBV29-1 and TRBJ2-7, with a tentative D call TRBD2 (5 bases). The CDR3 is made up of 12 amino acids. V was cut by 3 bases and J by 4 bases, with 10 bases left in between. Germline values: CDR1 SQVTM, CDR2 ANQGSEA. CDR3 DNA: TGCAGCGTTGAGATGCGCGGGTACGAGCAGTACTTC. This gives the protein CSVEMRGYEQYF.

This clonotype has more than one count but fewer than ten. The V and J genes are TRBV7-9 and TRBJ2-1; D is undetermined. V was clipped by 3 bases and J by 1 base, with 13 bases between them. The germline V gene encodes CDR1 SEHNR and CDR2 FQNEAQ (reference sequence). This CDR3 has 16 residues. The CDR3 DNA is TGTGCCAGCAGCTTTGGTCCCAGGTTATCCTACAATGAGCAGTTCTTC. Its protein is CASSFGPRLSYNEQFF.

Written as DNA, the CDR3 is TGTGCCAGCAAGACCGGGACAGGGGGCGATGAGCAGTACTTC. This translates into CASKTGTGGDEQYF. The chain couples TRBV7-8 to TRBJ2-7; 12 bases map to TRBD1. The V and J ends lost 7 bases and 7 bases, in that order; junction bases with no gene match: 8. Germline CDR1 is SGHVS and CDR2 is FQNEAQ. CDR3 size: 14 residues.

This clonotype was seen ten or more times. The rearrangement joins TRBV12-3 or TRBV12-4 to TRBJ1-3; D unresolved. The germline V and J ends were trimmed by 11 bases and 0 bases, with 23 bases remaining between them. The CDR3 has 17 amino acids. CDR3 region: CASDIRHQDSSGNTIYF. CDR3 nucleotide sequence: TGTGCCTCCGATATCAGACACCAAGATAGCTCTGGAAACACCATATATTTT.

This clonotype was seen at least ten times. The rearrangement links TRBV28 to TRBJ2-6; the D gene is possibly TRBD2 (6 bases). This CDR3 spans 13 amino acids. Trimming removed 7 bases from V and 11 bases from J, with 15 bases in between. Germline CDR1 is MDHEN and CDR2 is SYDVKM. In DNA form, the CDR3 reads TGTGCCAGCAACCTACCCGAGCGGGACGTCCTGACTTTC. Translation gives CASNLPERDVLTF.

The sample holds a few counts of this clonotype. The chain is built from TRBV12-3 or TRBV12-4 and TRBJ2-1; D ambiguous. V dropped 3 bases and J dropped 9 bases, with 21 bases sitting between them. This CDR3 region has 16 residues. CDR3 sequence: CASSFAVFTPRSEQFF. CDR3 bases: TGTGCCAGCAGTTTCGCCGTGTTTACCCCCCGGAGTGAGCAGTTCTTC.

The chain couples TRBV5-4 to TRBJ2-1, with 11 bases lining up with TRBD2. This CDR3 has 17 amino acids. Trimming removed 5 bases from V and 4 bases from J; junction bases left unmatched: 11. Germline-derived CDR1 and CDR2 are SGHNT and YYREEE (reference sequence). In DNA, the CDR3 is TGTGCCAGCAGTTCTGGGCTAGCGGGAGGTGTGTACAATGAGCAGTTCTTC. It specifies CASSSGLAGGVYNEQFF.

The chain combines TRBV29-1 with TRBJ2-2, with D perhaps matching TRBD2 (5 bases). The germline gives CDR1 SQVTM, CDR2 ANQGSEA. The CDR3 spans 13 residues. The V end was cut by 4 bases, the J end by 1 base, with 7 bases between. The CDR3 reads CSVGRENTGELFF. The CDR3 DNA is TGCAGCGTTGGTCGGGAGAACACCGGGGAGCTGTTTTTT.

The gene calls are TRBV29-1 and TRBJ2-3; 8 bases align to TRBD2. With V trimmed by 3 bases and J by 0 bases, 5 bases remained unmatched. Germline V lookup: CDR1 SQVTM, CDR2 ANQGSEA. The CDR3 extends over 15 amino acids. This chain's CDR3 is CSVDKAGESTDTQYF. CDR3 nucleotide sequence: TGCAGCGTTGACAAAGCGGGAGAAAGCACAGATACGCAGTATTTT.

This clonotype was seen ten or more times. The V and J genes are TRBV7-2 and TRBJ2-1; D unclear. The V and J ends lost 5 bases and 2 bases respectively, with 13 bases between them. This CDR3 spans 15 amino acids. Germline V lookup: CDR1 SGHTA, CDR2 FQGNSA. The CDR3 sequence is CASSPEGRTYNEQFF. The CDR3 DNA is TGTGCCAGCAGCCCCGAAGGAAGGACCTACAATGAGCAGTTCTTC.

This clonotype has more than one count but fewer than ten. The chain couples TRBV20-1 to TRBJ2-2, with D possibly being TRBD1 or TRBD2 (6 bases each). CDR1 is DFQATT and CDR2 is SNEGSKA in the germline V gene (reference sequence). V was trimmed by 6 bases and J by 4 bases, leaving 15 bases between them. The length of the CDR3 is 14 residues. CDR3 nucleotides: TGCAGTGCCCGACGAGGGGGGAGCACCGGGGAGCTGTTTTTT. Translation gives CSARRGGSTGELFF.

This clonotype was observed many times. The chain recombines TRBV12-3 or TRBV12-4 with TRBJ1-1, with 7 bases fitting TRBD1. This CDR3 spans 15 amino acids. Trimming cost V 5 bases and J 4 bases; bases outside gene matches: 10. This CDR3 reads CASSPSPGGRTEAFF. CDR3 in DNA: TGTGCCAGCAGTCCTAGCCCAGGGGGTCGCACTGAAGCTTTCTTT.

This clonotype has at least ten counts. The V and J genes are TRBV5-1 and TRBJ2-1, with 10 nucleotides matching TRBD2. The CDR3 is 13 residues long. CDR1 SGHRS and CDR2 YFSETQ come from the germline V gene. Trimming took 10 bases from V and 9 from J; bases not matched to a gene: 10. As DNA, the CDR3 is TGCGCCCCGGAGCGGGAGGGGCAGATTGAGCAGTTCTTC. Translated, it gives CAPEREGQIEQFF.

This clonotype was seen a few times. This chain links TRBV6-1 with TRBJ2-3; D not certain. V shed 2 bases and J shed 0 bases, with 3 bases lying between them. The germline V gene has CDR1 MNHNS and CDR2 SASEGT. The CDR3 loop spans 13 amino acids. The CDR3 here is CASSELSTDTQYF. Here the CDR3 DNA reads TGTGCCAGCAGTGAACTTAGCACAGATACGCAGTATTTT.

This chain links TRBV20-1 with TRBJ1-5; D is undetermined. The V gene's germline CDR1 is DFQATT and CDR2 SNEGSKA (reference sequence). The length of the CDR3 is 12 residues. V was cut by 0 bases and J by 11 bases, with 11 bases left in between. The CDR3 spells CSARDVWASQHF. CDR3 nucleotides: TGCAGTGCTAGAGATGTTTGGGCCTCCCAGCATTTT.

This clonotype was counted ten times or more. This chain links TRBV12-3 or TRBV12-4 with TRBJ2-5; perhaps TRBD1 as D (5 bases). Trimming cost V 3 bases and J 4 bases, with 12 bases left between them. The CDR3 has 14 amino acids. This chain's CDR3 is CASSLGLGAETQYF. CDR3 bases: TGTGCCAGCAGTTTGGGATTAGGGGCAGAGACCCAGTACTTC.

This clonotype has ten or more counts. The chain couples TRBV5-1 to TRBJ1-2, with 7 bases identical to TRBD1. The CDR3 has 13 amino acids. Germline values: CDR1 SGHRS, CDR2 YFSETQ. Losses at the gene ends were 3 bases for V and 8 bases for J; bases not matched to a gene: 7. DNA of the CDR3: TGCGCCAGCAGCTCAGGAGGGGGCGGAGGCTACACCTTC. The encoded protein is CASSSGGGGGYTF.

This clonotype has only a few counts. The chain employs TRBV9 and TRBJ1-1, with D tentatively TRBD1 (5 bases). Trimming stripped 0 bases from V and 2 bases from J, with 5 bases between. CDR1 is SGDLS, CDR2 YYNGEE, per germline. The CDR3 is 13 residues long. In DNA form, the CDR3 reads TGTGCCAGCAGCGTAGGGACAAACACTGAAGCTTTCTTT. It codes for CASSVGTNTEAFF.

There are many counts of this clonotype. This chain connects TRBV5-1 to TRBJ2-7; either TRBD1 or TRBD2 may fit D (5 bases each). V gave up 4 bases and J gave up 4 bases, with 18 bases separating them. CDR1 SGHRS and CDR2 YFSETQ come from the germline V gene. The CDR3 loop spans 15 amino acids. The CDR3: CASSEPGTENYEQYF. The DNA of the CDR3 is TGCGCCAGCAGCGAACCTGGGACGGAGAATTACGAGCAGTACTTC. The full variable domain, rest sourced from reference TRBV5-1 and TRBJ2-7, is KAGVTQTPRYLIKTRGQQVTLSCSPISGHRSVSWYQQTPGQGLQFLFEYFSETQRNKGNFPGRFSGRQFSNSRSEMNVSTLELGDSALYLCASSEPGTENYEQYFGPGTRLTVT.

This clonotype occurred many times. The V and J genes are TRBV30 and TRBJ1-5; D remains ambiguous. Germline CDR1 GTSNPN, CDR2 SVGIG (reference sequence). Trimming left V 8 bases short and J 4 bases short, with 27 bases between. This CDR3 region has 17 residues. In DNA form, the CDR3 reads TGTGCCCGACCCCTCAGATTCATGGACCCTGCAAATCAGCCCCAGCATTTT. It is translated as CARPLRFMDPANQPQHF.